The 17 T cell receptor beta chains presented below share a single source sample, sequenced in a study of a mutant IDH1 vaccine in newly diagnosed glioma. Clones were sequenced by immunoSEQ multiplex PCR, and TCRdb holds only the in-frame ones, with some missing. This sample has roughly 51,000 clones, with approximately 86% found just once. Their antigens remain unidentified. Described time point: week 5, during vaccination. In every dose of vaccine, 300 ug of mutant IDH1 20-mer peptide was given alongside topical imiquimod. Specimen: PBMCs, collected from a glioma patient whose treatment included an IDH1 peptide vaccine. These receptors were obtained from a woman aged 18-29 years with glioma. Some clones in this sample may be carry-over from other donors' samples.

The chain carries TRBV20-1 and TRBJ2-5; D gene unclear. The germline CDR1 and CDR2 sequences are DFQATT and SNEGSKA (reference sequence). The CDR3 spans 10 residues. Trimming took off 6 bases at V and 3 bases at J, with 5 bases between the two ends. The CDR3 bases are TGCAGTGCGTGGAAAGAGACCCAGTACTTC. Its translation: CSAWKETQYF.

This chain connects TRBV12-5 to TRBJ2-4; tentatively, D is TRBD1 (6 bases). The V gene's germline CDR1 is LGHNT and CDR2 FRNRAP. This CDR3 comprises 15 residues. V dropped 6 bases and J dropped 6 bases, with 18 bases sitting between them. The chain's CDR3 is CASGSGAGVGNIQYF. DNA for the CDR3: TGTGCTAGTGGCTCTGGGGCAGGGGTCGGAAACATTCAGTACTTC.

The chain has TRBV5-5 and TRBJ1-5; D unresolved. This CDR3 is 16 amino acids long. Germline V gene sequence: CDR1 SGHKS, CDR2 YYEKEE (reference sequence). The germline V and J ends were trimmed by 1 base and 3 bases, with 14 bases remaining between them. The CDR3: CASSLRVVENNQPQHF. The CDR3 coding sequence is TGTGCCAGCAGCTTGAGGGTAGTGGAGAACAATCAGCCCCAGCATTTT.

CDR3 sequence (DNA): TGTGCCAGCAGTTACGACTTCAGGGGCGAGCAGTACTTC. Amino acid sequence: CASSYDFRGEQYF. J is TRBJ2-7 and V is TRBV6-5, with a tentative D call TRBD1 (6 bases). Trimming pared 2 bases from V and 6 bases from J, leaving 11 bases between. The CDR3 length is 13 residues. Germline CDR1 reads MNHEY; CDR2 reads SVGAGI.

The chain uses TRBV30 and TRBJ2-6; D gene ambiguous. The V gene's germline CDR1 is GTSNPN and CDR2 SVGIG (reference sequence). Deletions cut 7 bases from V and 0 bases from J, with 16 bases between. The CDR3 is made up of 16 amino acids. The CDR3 sequence is CASSVGPLSGANVLTF. The CDR3, as DNA: TGTGCCTCTTCCGTCGGCCCACTCTCTGGGGCCAACGTCCTGACTTTC.

The J gene is TRBJ2-2, the V gene TRBV6-4; 7 nucleotides line up with TRBD1. Trimming took 0 bases from V and 4 from J; bases not matched to a gene: 2. This CDR3 has 15 amino acids. The V gene's germline CDR1 is MRHNA and CDR2 SNTAGT. CDR3 nucleotides: TGTGCCAGCAGTGACTCCTACAGGGGCACCGGGGAGCTGTTTTTT. It is translated as CASSDSYRGTGELFF.

The rearrangement joins TRBV5-4 to TRBJ2-7; possibly TRBD1 for D (6 bases). CDR1 is SGHNT and CDR2 is YYREEE in the germline V gene (reference sequence). CDR3 length equals 17 residues. Trimming cost V 0 bases and J 2 bases, with 18 bases left between them. The CDR3 protein is CASSLGIAGTFTYEQYF. In nucleotides, the CDR3 is TGTGCCAGCAGCTTGGGGATCGCAGGGACATTCACCTACGAGCAGTACTTC.

V is TRBV7-6 and J is TRBJ1-6, with D unresolved. Per the germline V gene, CDR1 is SGHVS and CDR2 is FNYEAQ. The CDR3 extends over 18 amino acids. Deletions cut 2 bases from V and 9 bases from J, with 23 bases between. CDR3 amino acids: CASSLTSVGFGVSSPLHF. For the CDR3, the DNA is TGTGCCAGCAGCTTAACCAGCGTGGGGTTCGGTGTGAGTTCACCCCTCCACTTT.

This rearrangement joins TRBV6-1 to TRBJ1-5, with a possible D match to TRBD1 (6 bases). The CDR3 is made up of 13 amino acids. The germline gives CDR1 MNHNS, CDR2 SASEGT. Trimming took 6 bases from V and 7 from J, leaving 13 bases between them. The CDR3: CASSPRGEQPQHF. DNA for the CDR3: TGTGCCAGCAGCCCAAGGGGGGAGCAGCCCCAGCATTTT.

In regard to this clone: This could be a read error, since a much larger clone is one nucleotide away. The chain has TRBV30 and TRBJ1-4, with TRBD1 identical over 7 bases. The germline CDR1 and CDR2 sequences are GTSNPN and SVGIG (reference sequence). There are 12 residues in the CDR3. V was clipped by 7 bases and J by 8 bases; unmatched bases: 7. The CDR3 protein is CAFQGVQEKLFF. The CDR3 DNA is TGTGCCTTCCAGGGGGTGCAGGAAAAACTGTTTTTT.

The chain joins TRBV29-1 to TRBJ1-2; the D is unclear. The CDR3 covers 12 residues. Germline V gene sequence: CDR1 SQVTM, CDR2 ANQGSEA. The CDR3 nucleotides read TGCACGGCCGGGGAGGCTAACTATGGCTACACCTTC. It specifies CTAGEANYGYTF.

This clone was picked up a small number of times. V usage is TRBV10-1 and J usage is TRBJ1-5, with D hard to call. The CDR3 runs 15 residues. Trimming shortened V by 8 bases and J by 3 bases, and 17 bases separated the two germline ends. Germline lookup yields CDR1 WNHNN and CDR2 SYGVQD (reference sequence). CDR3 protein: CASETGSRYNQPQHF. In DNA form, the CDR3 reads TGCGCCAGCGAGACCGGGTCAAGATACAATCAGCCCCAGCATTTT.

This chain links TRBV5-1 with TRBJ2-7, with 7 bases fitting TRBD1. Germline CDR1 reads SGHRS; CDR2 reads YFSETQ. The CDR3 loop spans 15 amino acids. The V and J ends lost 4 bases and 5 bases, in that order; junction bases with no gene match: 12. CDR3: CASSLSGQLVDEQYF. Here the CDR3 DNA reads TGCGCCAGCAGCCTCTCGGGACAGTTAGTCGACGAGCAGTACTTC.

The CDR3 coding sequence is TGTGCCTGGACGGGGGCCAGGAACACTGAAGCTTTCTTT. This translates into CAWTGARNTEAFF. V gene TRBV30 combines with J gene TRBJ1-1; D is perhaps TRBD1 (6 bases). The V gene's germline CDR1 is GTSNPN and CDR2 SVGIG (reference sequence). V was cut by 4 bases and J by 1 base, with 10 bases left in between. The CDR3 length is 13 residues.

The V call is TRBV5-6, the J call TRBJ2-4, with 8 bases that match TRBD2. The CDR3 covers 14 residues. V lost 2 bases, J lost 9 bases, and 7 bases stayed unmatched. Germline CDR1 reads SGHDT; CDR2 reads YYEEEE. The DNA for the CDR3 is TGTGCCAGCAGCTTTGTGTCTAGCGGGTCCATTCAGTACTTC. Its protein is CASSFVSSGSIQYF.

J is TRBJ2-7 and V is TRBV14; 10 bases are shared with TRBD1. The CDR3 runs to 15 residues. Germline CDR1 is SGHDN and CDR2 is FVKESK. V gave up 1 base and J gave up 4 bases; unmatched junction bases: 4. CDR3 protein: CASSQGQGATYEQYF. As DNA, the CDR3 is TGTGCCAGCAGCCAAGGACAGGGGGCCACGTACGAGCAGTACTTC.

The V gene is TRBV9, the J gene TRBJ1-2; 10 nucleotides agree with TRBD1. V lost 2 bases and J lost 7; bases outside the gene matches: 2. Per the germline V gene, CDR1 is SGDLS and CDR2 is YYNGEE. This CDR3 has 13 amino acids. CDR3 nucleotides: TGTGCCAGCAGCGTTGGACAGGGGGGTGGCTACACCTTC. Its translation: CASSVGQGGGYTF. Combining the CDR3 with reference TRBV9 and TRBJ1-2 gives the whole variable domain DSGVTQTPKHLITATGQRVTLRCSPRSGDLSVYWYQQSLDQGLQFLIQYYNGEERAKGNILERFSAQQFPDLHSELNLSSLELGDSALYFCASSVGQGGGYTFGSGTRLTVV.